These 30 T cell receptor beta chains share one sample of origin, sequenced in a study of T cell responses to AZD1222 COVID-19 vaccine (dated by TCRdb to 2020 to 2022). The library relied on the immunoSEQ multiplex PCR assay. TCRdb holds this immuneACCESS table with in-frame rearrangements only. Some clones are missing; in checked studies, unresolved V genes explain under half, and the rest has no known cause. The sample data list around 130,000 clones, and around 90% of these were observed just once. The top ten clones comprise approximately 3.5% of the sample. In the paper's terms, the time point label means: baseline before first vaccination. The specimen comprised peripheral blood, sampled on day 0 of AZD1222 vaccination. Source of these receptors: an adult in good health.

The chain combines TRBV6-2 or TRBV6-3 with TRBJ1-2, with D possibly being TRBD1 (6 bases). Germline loops: CDR1 MNHEY, CDR2 SVGEGT. Trimming removed 6 bases from V and 3 bases from J, with 32 bases in between. This CDR3 has 20 residues. The CDR3 nucleotides read TGTGCCAGCAGCTTTTACTTCCCGTTCAGACCGGGACATATTGACTATGGCTACACCTTC. This sequence encodes CASSFYFPFRPGHIDYGYTF.

J is TRBJ1-1 and V is TRBV30; 9 positions match TRBD1. V gave up 4 bases and J gave up 11 bases; unmatched junction bases: 5. From germline, CDR1 is GTSNPN and CDR2 SVGIG (reference sequence). The CDR3 spans 11 residues. The CDR3 sequence is CAWNRQGEAFF. The CDR3 DNA is TGTGCCTGGAACCGACAGGGGGAGGCTTTCTTT. Full variable domain (remainder filled in from reference TRBV30 and TRBJ1-1): SQTIHQWPATLVQPVGSPLSLECTVEGTSNPNLYWYRQAAGRGLQLLFYSVGIGQISSEVPQNLSASRPQDRQFILSSKKLLLSDSGFYLCAWNRQGEAFFGQGTRLTVV.

The chain employs TRBV6-5 and TRBJ2-7, with TRBD1 identical over 9 bases. After removal of 6 bases from V and 7 bases from J, the junction contained 13 bases not matched to a gene. This CDR3 contains 15 residues. Germline V gene sequence: CDR1 MNHEY, CDR2 SVGAGI. CDR3 DNA: TGTGCCAGCAGGCGCGGGACAGGGTTGTCGTATGAGCAGTACTTC. Amino acids: CASRRGTGLSYEQYF.

This clone was seen only a few times. The chain couples TRBV30 to TRBJ1-1, with 7 bases that match TRBD1. J lost 7 bases, V lost 6 bases, and 2 bases had no gene match. The CDR3 spans 10 residues. Germline assignment: CDR1 GTSNPN and CDR2 SVGIG (reference sequence). In DNA form, the CDR3 reads TGTGCCTGTGACAGGGTTGAAGCTTTCTTT. Encoded protein: CACDRVEAFF.

Comment on this clone: At one end the junction does not follow the germline gene, possibly because of a read error. The gene calls are TRBV11-2 and TRBJ2-2; 7 nucleotides line up with TRBD2. The CDR3 is 15 amino acids. CDR1 SGHAT and CDR2 FQNNGV come from the germline V gene. CDR3 nucleotide sequence: TGTGCCAGCAGCCTAGACGGCGGGAGAAACGGGGAGCTGTTTTTT. Its translation: CASSLDGGRNGELFF. Drawing the rest from reference TRBV11-2 and TRBJ2-2, the complete variable domain is EAGVAQSPRYKIIEKRQSVAFWCNPISGHATLYWYQQILGQGPKLLIQFQNNGVVDDSQLPKDRFSAERLKGVDSTLKIQPAKLEDSAVYLCASSLDGGRNGELFFGEGSRLTVL.

The chain couples TRBV12-3 or TRBV12-4 to TRBJ2-1, with D perhaps matching TRBD1 (6 bases). V lost 5 bases to trimming and J lost 10 bases, with 12 bases between them. The CDR3 covers 12 residues. The CDR3 DNA sequence: TGTGCCAGCAGTCCCCAGGGGAACGAGCAGTTCTTC. This sequence encodes CASSPQGNEQFF.

This clone is categorized as medium-sized. V gene TRBV4-1 combines with J gene TRBJ2-2; 14 bases map to TRBD2. The junction had 10 bases not matched to a gene; V was cut back by 4 bases and J by 3 bases. This CDR3 has 19 amino acids. Germline V gene lookup returns CDR1 MGHRA and CDR2 YSYEKL. The CDR3 sequence: CASSPSGTSGREHTGELFF. CDR3 DNA: TGCGCCAGCAGCCCCTCAGGGACTAGCGGGAGAGAACACACCGGGGAGCTGTTTTTT.

The CDR3 DNA reads as TGTGCCAGCAGTTTCGGGCCGGGGAATGGGCACGGGGAGCTGTTTTTT. It codes for CASSFGPGNGHGELFF. V usage is TRBV28 and J usage is TRBJ2-2; D might be TRBD2 (5 bases). CDR1 MDHEN and CDR2 SYDVKM come from the germline V gene. V shed 3 bases and J shed 7 bases, with 18 bases lying between them. The CDR3 totals 16 residues. Combining the CDR3 with reference TRBV28 and TRBJ2-2 gives the whole variable domain DVKVTQSSRYLVKRTGEKVFLECVQDMDHENMFWYRQDPGLGLRLIYFSYDVKMKEKGDIPEGYSVSREKKERFSLILESASTNQTSMYLCASSFGPGNGHGELFFGEGSRLTVL.

The CDR3: CASSKSVDRQINEKLFF. CDR3 bases: TGTGCCAGCAGCAAATCAGTGGACAGACAAATTAATGAAAAACTGTTTTTT. The V call is TRBV21-1, the J call TRBJ1-4; the table's D call, TRBD1, has no DNA check behind it. TRBV21-1 has pseudogene status. The CDR3 length is 17 residues.

This CDR3 reads CASSLAGYGYTF. The DNA of the CDR3 is TGTGCCAGCAGCTTAGCGGGGTACGGCTACACCTTC. J is TRBJ1-2 and V is TRBV13, with D unclear. The CDR3 spans 12 residues. V lost 1 base and J 8 bases, leaving 8 bases between the germline ends. CDR1 is PRHDT, CDR2 FYEKMQ, per germline (reference sequence).

This clone occurred once. The CDR3 bases are TGTGCCAGCCGGGGAGGCCTCAGCTCCTATAATTCACCCCTCCACTTT. Encoded protein: CASRGGLSSYNSPLHF. The chain has TRBV11-2 and TRBJ1-6; no clear D. The CDR3 runs 16 residues. The V and J ends lost 8 bases and 0 bases respectively, with 14 bases between them. CDR1 is SGHAT and CDR2 is FQNNGV in the germline V gene.

The J gene is TRBJ2-7, the V gene TRBV30; 7 bases are a match to TRBD2. J lost 2 bases, V lost 0 bases, and 4 bases had no gene match. The CDR3 runs 14 residues. In germline, CDR1 is GTSNPN, CDR2 SVGIG (reference sequence). The CDR3 protein is CAWSVSSGPYEQYF. CDR3 sequence (DNA): TGTGCCTGGAGTGTCTCTAGCGGTCCCTACGAGCAGTACTTC.

This clone was found once. This chain links TRBV25-1 with TRBJ1-4; D perhaps matches TRBD1 (6 bases). The CDR3 sequence is 15 residues long. Germline CDR1 MGHDK, CDR2 SYGVNS. The V end was cut by 4 bases, the J end by 0 bases, with 9 bases between. Here the CDR3 reads CASSGTVATNEKLFF. The CDR3 DNA reads as TGTGCCAGCAGTGGGACAGTTGCAACTAATGAAAAACTGTTTTTT.

The V and J genes are TRBV7-9 and TRBJ2-7; TRBD2 might be the D (6 bases). The CDR3 has 17 amino acids. CDR1 and CDR2 (germline): SEHNR, FQNEAQ (reference sequence). Trimming pared 5 bases from V and 9 bases from J, leaving 29 bases between. In DNA, the CDR3 is TGTGCCAGCAGCAGCCGAACCCGGGACTCACATCTACGACCGCAGTACTTC. Translating it yields CASSSRTRDSHLRPQYF.

This sequence joins TRBV7-2 and TRBJ2-7; TRBD2 might be the D (5 bases). There are 12 residues in the CDR3. Per germline, CDR1 SGHTA and CDR2 FQGNSA. The V gene lost 5 bases and the J gene lost 4 bases, with 9 bases spanning the gap. The CDR3 sequence is CASSLQRYEQYF. The CDR3 bases are TGTGCCAGCAGCCTCCAGCGGTACGAGCAGTACTTC. Together with reference TRBV7-2 and TRBJ2-7, the CDR3 gives the full variable domain: GAGVSQSPSNKVTEKGKDVELRCDPISGHTALYWYRQSLGQGLEFLIYFQGNSAPDKSGLPSDRFSAERTGGSVSTLTIQRTQQEDSAVYLCASSLQRYEQYFGPGTRLTVT.

V gene TRBV29-1 combines with J gene TRBJ1-2; possible D gene TRBD1, 5 bases. Trimming left V 6 bases short and J 2 bases short, with 13 bases between. Germline CDR1 SQVTM, CDR2 ANQGSEA. The CDR3 totals 13 residues. The CDR3 protein is CSVYDRSNYGYTF. CDR3 in DNA: TGCAGCGTCTATGACAGATCGAACTATGGCTACACCTTC.

This clone has only one observation. The V call is TRBV24-1, the J call TRBJ2-1, with TRBD2 as a possible D gene (5 bases). Trimming stripped 0 bases from V and 0 bases from J, with 14 bases between. This CDR3 comprises 18 residues. Germline-derived CDR1 and CDR2 are KGHDR and SFDVKD. The CDR3 nucleotides are TGTGCCACCAGTGATTTGCGGGGTAGTCAGAGCTCCTACAATGAGCAGTTCTTC. It codes for CATSDLRGSQSSYNEQFF.

The V and J genes are TRBV2 and TRBJ1-1, with no clear D. CDR3 size: 13 residues. CDR1 is SNHLY and CDR2 is FYNNEI in the germline V gene. Trimming pared 5 bases from V and 3 bases from J, leaving 10 bases between. The CDR3 DNA is TGTGCCAGCAGTCGGCTAGTGGACACTGAAGCTTTCTTT. Translation gives CASSRLVDTEAFF.

The chain carries TRBV7-8 and TRBJ2-7; TRBD2 agrees at 10 bases. CDR1 is SGHVS and CDR2 is FQNEAQ in the germline V gene. CDR3 size: 14 residues. Trimming removed 6 bases from V and 5 bases from J; junction bases left unmatched: 7. The CDR3 DNA sequence: TGTGCCAGCAGTATCAGCGGGAGGGATCACGAGCAGTACTTC. Protein: CASSISGRDHEQYF.

The chain employs TRBV4-2 and TRBJ1-1; 10 bases fit TRBD1. Germline CDR1 and CDR2: LGHNA and YNFKEQ. The ends lost 0 bases at V and 5 bases at J; junction bases unmatched: 6. This CDR3 is 16 amino acids long. CDR3 DNA sequence: TGTGCCAGCAGCCAAGATTTGACAGGGGGCAAGACTGAAGCTTTCTTT. It specifies CASSQDLTGGKTEAFF.

The chain recombines TRBV5-1 with TRBJ2-3; 10 nucleotides agree with TRBD2. With V trimmed by 0 bases and J by 4 bases, 5 bases remained unmatched. CDR1 SGHRS and CDR2 YFSETQ come from the germline V gene. This CDR3 region has 16 residues. CDR3 DNA: TGCGCCAGCAGCTTGGAAGCGGGAGGGCCTGCAGATACGCAGTATTTT. It translates to CASSLEAGGPADTQYF.

The chain employs TRBV29-1 and TRBJ1-2; no definite D call. This CDR3 comprises 13 residues. Germline V CDR1 and CDR2: SQVTM, ANQGSEA. V shed 3 bases and J shed 4 bases, with 12 bases lying between them. The DNA of the CDR3 is TGCAGCGTTGACCCCCTGTCTAGCTATGGCTACACCTTC. This translates into CSVDPLSSYGYTF.

The chain carries TRBV9 and TRBJ2-1; unclear D gene. The V end lost 0 bases, the J end lost 0 bases, and 10 bases lay between the germline ends. The CDR3 spans 16 residues. Germline V gene sequence: CDR1 SGDLS, CDR2 YYNGEE. The CDR3 DNA is TGTGCCAGCAGCGTAGCTCCCAGCGTCTCCTACAATGAGCAGTTCTTC. The encoded protein is CASSVAPSVSYNEQFF.

The DNA of the CDR3 is TGCAGCGTTGTGGCCGCAACTTCCCAAGAGACCCAGTACTTC. Protein product: CSVVAATSQETQYF. This chain links TRBV29-1 with TRBJ2-5, with no clear D. The germline V and J ends were trimmed by 4 bases and 1 base, with 13 bases remaining between them. The CDR3 is 14 residues long. Germline V gene data show CDR1 as SQVTM and CDR2 as ANQGSEA.

The gene calls are TRBV7-8 and TRBJ2-1; 13 bases align to TRBD2. The V and J ends lost 2 bases and 8 bases, in that order; junction bases with no gene match: 3. CDR3 size: 15 residues. Germline CDR1 is SGHVS and CDR2 is FQNEAQ. DNA for the CDR3: TGTGCCAGCAGCTTAAGTGGACTAGCGGGAGATGAGCAGTTCTTC. Protein sequence: CASSLSGLAGDEQFF.

This clone was detected only a few times. The chain links TRBV7-2 to TRBJ1-4; 8 bases align to TRBD1. This CDR3 contains 15 residues. Germline V lookup: CDR1 SGHTA, CDR2 FQGNSA. The trim removed 5 bases at V and 7 bases at J, leaving 9 bases unmatched. The CDR3 loop is CASSTSGGMAEKLFF. Here the CDR3 DNA reads TGTGCCAGCAGCACCTCAGGGGGCATGGCTGAAAAACTGTTTTTT.

This clone was counted a single time. The gene calls are TRBV4-1 and TRBJ1-1; D is undetermined. The CDR3 extends over 15 amino acids. V was clipped by 3 bases and J by 7 bases, with 18 bases between them. CDR1 is MGHRA and CDR2 is YSYEKL in the germline V gene. The CDR3: CASSQLSRRAVEAFF. The DNA of the CDR3 is TGCGCCAGCAGCCAGTTATCAAGAAGGGCGGTTGAAGCTTTCTTT.

This chain links TRBV21-1 with TRBJ1-2. TRBV21-1 is a pseudogene. This CDR3 has 13 amino acids. CDR3 sequence: CASSKNRGAPITF. DNA of the CDR3: TGTGCCAGCAGCAAAAACCGGGGGGCCCCTATCACCTTC.

The chain carries TRBV6-5 and TRBJ1-5; D may be TRBD1 (6 bases). The CDR3 covers 15 residues. Germline V gene sequence: CDR1 MNHEY, CDR2 SVGAGI. V was clipped by 8 bases and J by 6 bases, with 20 bases between them. The CDR3 region is CASLFVRGMAQPQHF. In DNA form, the CDR3 reads TGTGCCAGCCTTTTCGTCAGGGGCATGGCTCAGCCCCAGCATTTT.

The CDR3 loop is CASSFTNPSDTQYF. As DNA, the CDR3 is TGTGCCAGCAGCTTCACAAACCCATCAGATACGCAGTATTTT. The rearrangement uses TRBV5-4 and TRBJ2-3; D uncertain. The V end lost 2 bases, the J end lost 4 bases, and 11 bases lay between the germline ends. This CDR3 has 14 amino acids. Germline V gene lookup returns CDR1 SGHNT and CDR2 YYREEE (reference sequence).